The T cell receptor beta chain described here comes from a study of blood T cell repertoires in COVID-19. As for the study in general: Acute and convalescent COVID-19 samples came from the United States, Italy and Spain.

Methods used by the authors: Scientists estimated how many nucleated cells there were by amplifying reference gene primers. Data came from immunoSEQ multiplex PCR; TCRdb stores just in-frame clones and leaves some out. The D gene and trimming were derived from the DNA, and the V and J assignments and clone size from that table. The sample lists approximately 100,000 clones; 70% to 90% were seen once. The CDR3 has 16 residues. V trimming: 6 bases; J trimming: 8 bases; junction bases outside the gene matches: 12. Germline V gene data show CDR1 as PRHDT and CDR2 as FYEKMQ (reference sequence). The sequence came from a human donor in a cohort sampled during active COVID-19. The chain couples TRBV13 to TRBJ1-4; 10 bases align to TRBD1. Sequencing input: peripheral blood. CDR3 sequence: CASSYTKTGGVEKLFF. In DNA, the CDR3 is TGTGCCAGCAGTTACACCAAGACAGGGGGCGTAGAAAAACTGTTTTTT.